Below, 10 T cell receptor beta chains from the same sample are listed, as sequenced in a study of blood T cells in healthy people across ages. It was with a sample-barcoded 5' primer and a J-beta primer mix that a second PCR of roughly 6 to 12 cycles was run. Using its own MiXCR run on the 5' RACE reads, TCRdb lists one record per CDR3 protein. The sample lists 650,000 to 1,000,000 distinct CDR3 sequences, about 37% occurring once. Sequenced input: blood. These receptors were taken from a man in his late teens or twenties in good health.

The chain has TRBV6-5 and TRBJ2-4, with D uncertain. CDR1 and CDR2 (germline): MNHEY, SVGAGI. The CDR3 contains 14 residues. Trimming cost V 5 bases and J 13 bases, with 21 bases left between them. CDR3 region: CASSPPWGDNEQYF. The CDR3 bases are TGTGCCAGCAGTCCCCCCTGGGGTGACAATGAGCAGTACTTC.

The V gene is TRBV3-1, the J gene TRBJ1-6; 7 positions agree with TRBD1. The CDR3 contains 16 residues. V gave up 4 bases and J gave up 7 bases; unmatched junction bases: 10. Germline CDR1 and CDR2: LGHDT and YNNKEL (reference sequence). Here the CDR3 reads CASSRPLGQTNSPLHF. In nucleotides, the CDR3 is TGTGCCAGCAGCCGACCCCTGGGACAGACCAATTCACCCCTCCACTTT.

This clonotype was seen a few times. CDR3 region: CSEKGAYNEQFF. In DNA, the CDR3 is TGCAGTGAGAAGGGGGCTTACAATGAGCAGTTCTTC. The chain couples TRBV20-1 to TRBJ2-1; 7 positions agree with TRBD1. The V gene end was trimmed by 7 bases and the J gene end by 4 bases; junction bases not matched to a gene: 4. CDR3 length: 12 residues. Per germline, CDR1 DFQATT and CDR2 SNEGSKA (reference sequence).

J is TRBJ1-3 and V is TRBV4-3; D is unresolved. The CDR3 runs 13 residues. Per the germline V gene, CDR1 is LGHNA and CDR2 is YSLEER. V dropped 4 bases and J dropped 2 bases, with 6 bases sitting between them. As DNA, the CDR3 is TGCGCCAGCAGCCCACTTGCTGGAAACACCATATATTTT. Translated: CASSPLAGNTIYF.

As for this clonotype: This sequence may be a read error, since a much larger clone differs from it by one base. The chain uses TRBV12-3 or TRBV12-4 and TRBJ2-1; D uncertain. CDR3 length: 13 residues. V was cut by 1 base and J by 13 bases, with 14 bases left in between. The CDR3 DNA reads TGTGCCAGCAGTTTAGAGGTGGAAGAGACCCAGTTCTTC. This sequence encodes CASSLEVEETQFF.

Concerning this clonotype itself: One base away lies a much larger clone, so this may be a sequencing read error. CDR3 sequence (DNA): TGTGCCGGCACCCTTTGGAATCTCCAAGAGACCCAGTACTTC. Translated: CAGTLWNLQETQYF. The chain is built from TRBV12-3 or TRBV12-4 and TRBJ2-5; D is ambiguous. This CDR3 spans 14 amino acids. V lost 11 bases and J lost 1, with 17 bases in between.

The chain recombines TRBV4-2 with TRBJ1-4; 7 nucleotides agree with TRBD1. The germline V gene encodes CDR1 LGHNA and CDR2 YNFKEQ. The trim removed 3 bases at V and 0 bases at J, leaving 10 bases unmatched. CDR3 length: 18 amino acids. Here the CDR3 reads CASSHQIQGRTTNEKLFF. CDR3 nucleotides: TGTGCCAGCAGCCACCAGATACAGGGGAGAACAACTAATGAAAAACTGTTTTTT.

This clonotype was counted many times. V is TRBV12-3 or TRBV12-4 and J is TRBJ2-5; D is perhaps TRBD2 (5 bases). There are 15 residues in the CDR3. V lost 5 bases, J lost 4 bases, and 17 bases lay in between. CDR3 amino acids: CASSSRGDGLETQYF. In DNA, the CDR3 is TGTGCCAGCAGTAGTCGGGGTGATGGTTTAGAGACCCAGTACTTC.

This clonotype was recorded at least ten times. V and J are TRBV12-3 or TRBV12-4 and TRBJ1-2; tentative D call: TRBD1 (5 bases). The CDR3 extends over 13 amino acids. V lost 7 bases and J lost 4, with 13 bases in between. DNA for the CDR3: TGTGCCAGCACCCCCAGGGTGACCTATGGCTACACCTTC. This translates into CASTPRVTYGYTF.

The V call is TRBV9, the J call TRBJ2-7; 12 nucleotides align to TRBD2. The trim removed 7 bases at V and 6 bases at J, leaving 5 bases unmatched. Germline V gene sequence: CDR1 SGDLS, CDR2 YYNGEE. This CDR3 spans 13 amino acids. In DNA, the CDR3 is TGTGCCAGCGCCGGACTAGCGGGGACCGAGCAGTACTTC. This translates into CASAGLAGTEQYF.